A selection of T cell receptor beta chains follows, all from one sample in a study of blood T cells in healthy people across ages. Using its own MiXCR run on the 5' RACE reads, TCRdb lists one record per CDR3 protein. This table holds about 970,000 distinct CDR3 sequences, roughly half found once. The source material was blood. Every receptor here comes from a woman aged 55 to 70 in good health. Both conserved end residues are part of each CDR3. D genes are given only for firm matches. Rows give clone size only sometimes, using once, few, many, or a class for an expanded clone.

TGCGCCAGCAGCCAAGTTGACACAGATACGCAGTATTTT	CASSQVDTDTQYF	few	TRBV4-1	TRBJ2-3	NA
TGTGCCAGCAGCTTAGCGATAGGGTTGAGCGGTGAGCAGTTCTTC	CASSLAIGLSGEQFF	NA	TRBV7-2	TRBJ2-1	NA
TGCGCCAGCAGCCCCCTTAGGGAACTCGGCACAGATACGCAGTATTTT	CASSPLRELGTDTQYF	few	TRBV4-3	TRBJ2-3	NA
TGCGCCAGCAGCCAAGGTCTCACCAGGGTCTCCTACGAGCAGTACTTC	CASSQGLTRVSYEQYF	NA	TRBV4-1	TRBJ2-7	NA
TGTGCCAGCAGCGCTGGGACAGGGGACTTCAATGAGCAGTTCTTC	CASSAGTGDFNEQFF	NA	TRBV7-3	TRBJ2-1	TRBD1
TGCGCCAGCAGCTTGGACATTTATAATTCACCCCTCCACTTT	CASSLDIYNSPLHF	few	TRBV5-1	TRBJ1-6	NA
TGTGCCAGCAGATCACAGGGGGCCGACTACAATGAGCAGTTCTTC	CASRSQGADYNEQFF	few	TRBV28	TRBJ2-1	TRBD1
TGCAGTGGCAAGGGGGGCACAGATACGCAGTATTTT	CSGKGGTDTQYF	NA	TRBV20-1	TRBJ2-3	NA
TGTGCCAGCAGCTTAGCCGAAATTTATTACGAGCAGTACTTC	CASSLAEIYYEQYF	few	TRBV7-6	TRBJ2-7	NA
TGTGCCAGCAGCTTTAGAGGGGTGGCTAGCGGGAGACTCAACGAGCAGTACTTC	CASSFRGVASGRLNEQYF	NA	TRBV11-1	TRBJ2-7	TRBD2
TGTGCCAGCAGCGGAAGACAGGGCGTGGAGACCCAGTACTTC	CASSGRQGVETQYF	few	TRBV9	TRBJ2-5	TRBD1
TGTGCCTGGAGCGCCGACAGGGTGCCTGAGCAGTTCTTC	CAWSADRVPEQFF	NA	TRBV30	TRBJ2-1	TRBD1
TGTGCCAGCAGCTTAGTAGGGGGTGCGAACACCGGGGAGCTGTTTTTT	CASSLVGGANTGELFF	few	TRBV7-2	TRBJ2-2	NA
TGCGCCAGCAGCTTTCGGAAGAAAGATAACTATGGCTACACCTTC	CASSFRKKDNYGYTF	NA	TRBV4-1	TRBJ1-2	NA
TGCGCCAGCGGCCCCGGGGTGGATACGCAGTATTTT	CASGPGVDTQYF	NA	TRBV5-1	TRBJ2-3	NA
TGTGCCAGCAGCCAAGTGGGGGCCCGAGCCTACGAGCAGTACTTC	CASSQVGARAYEQYF	NA	TRBV3-1	TRBJ2-7	NA
TGCAGTGCTGCTAGAGGGAGCGAGCAGTACTTC	CSAARGSEQYF	NA	TRBV20-1	TRBJ2-7	NA
TGCAGTGCAGAGAGTTTTGGGTCCGGGGAGCTGTTTTTT	CSAESFGSGELFF	NA	TRBV20-1	TRBJ2-2	NA
TGTGCCAGCAGCCGGACTAGCGGGACGGGTGGATACAATGAGCAGTTCTTC	CASSRTSGTGGYNEQFF	NA	TRBV11-2	TRBJ2-1	TRBD2
TGCAGTGCTCAGGGGGGACACCCAGTCCCCTACGAGCAGTACTTC	CSAQGGHPVPYEQYF	NA	TRBV20-1	TRBJ2-7	NA
TGCGCCAGCACCCGGGTTGGGCGAGAGACCCAGTACTTC	CASTRVGRETQYF	NA	TRBV5-1	TRBJ2-5	NA
TGCAGTGCGATGGTCCCCAAGGGGGGATCCTACGAGCAGTACTTC	CSAMVPKGGSYEQYF	NA	TRBV20-1	TRBJ2-7	NA
TGTGCCAGCAGCGTGCTAGCGGGAGATGGCACAGATACGCAGTATTTT	CASSVLAGDGTDTQYF	NA	TRBV7-3	TRBJ2-3	TRBD2
TGTGCCAGCAGCCTCGGGACTAACCGTCAGAGTCCCTACAATGAGCAGTTCTTC	CASSLGTNRQSPYNEQFF	NA	TRBV7-9	TRBJ2-1	TRBD2
TGCGCCAGCAGCTGGACAGGGCCTCCTAGCACAGATACGCAGTATTTT	CASSWTGPPSTDTQYF	NA	TRBV5-1	TRBJ2-3	TRBD1
TGTGCCAGCAGTTACTCACTTGGACTAGCGGGAGACGAGCAGTACTTC	CASSYSLGLAGDEQYF	NA	TRBV6-2/TRBV6-3	TRBJ2-7	TRBD2
TGTGCCAGCAGCACAAACAGCGGGATTCGGGAGACCCAGTACTTC	CASSTNSGIRETQYF	NA	TRBV28	TRBJ2-5	TRBD2
TGCCCCCCCGGGCCGGGGGGGTATACGCAGTATTTT	CPPGPGGYTQYF	NA	TRBV3-1	TRBJ2-3	TRBD2
TGTGCCAGCAGCTCCGCTAGCGGGCTCGATACGCAGTATTTT	CASSSASGLDTQYF	once	TRBV7-3	TRBJ2-3	TRBD2
TGTGCCAGCAGCTTACTGAACCGAGAACAGCGGGCGGAGACCCAGTACTTC	CASSLLNREQRAETQYF	few	TRBV7-6	TRBJ2-5	NA
TGTGCCAGCAGTGAGGGGGGACATTCGGGAGAGACCCAGTACTTC	CASSEGGHSGETQYF	NA	TRBV25-1	TRBJ2-5	NA
TGTGCCAGCAGCGTAGTTGCCTCCATGCACGAGCAGTTCTTC	CASSVVASMHEQFF	few	TRBV9	TRBJ2-1	NA
TGTGCCAGCAGCTCCCATGGGACAGGGGCGGAAAAGTTCTTC	CASSSHGTGAEKFF	few	TRBV7-2	TRBJ2-1	TRBD1
TGCAGTGCTCCCACGACCCTAGCGGGAGGACTATACGAGCAGTACTTC	CSAPTTLAGGLYEQYF	few	TRBV20-1	TRBJ2-7	TRBD2
TGTGCCAGCAGTAAAAAGAGGGGAATCGCCTACGAGCAGTACTTC	CASSKKRGIAYEQYF	NA	TRBV21-1	TRBJ2-7	NA
TGTGCCAGCAGGAACGGGGGACCAATTAACAATGAGCAGTTCTTC	CASRNGGPINNEQFF	NA	TRBV12-3/TRBV12-4	TRBJ2-1	NA
TGCAGTGCCCCGGGACAGGGGCTCGTGGGGAATGAGCAGTTCTTC	CSAPGQGLVGNEQFF	NA	TRBV20-1	TRBJ2-1	TRBD1
TGTGCCAGCAGCCAAGGTCTGGCGAATATCGGATACACCATATATTTT	CASSQGLANIGYTIYF	NA	TRBV3-1	TRBJ1-3	NA
TGCGCCAGCAGCTTGGGTGTGGCCCAAGATACGCAGTATTTT	CASSLGVAQDTQYF	NA	TRBV5-1	TRBJ2-3	NA
TGTGCCAGCTGTCGTAGCGGCTCCTACAATGAGCAGTTCTTC	CASCRSGSYNEQFF	few	TRBV6-2/TRBV6-3	TRBJ2-1	NA
TGCAGTGCTAGGGGGTCCACAGACTACTATCAGCCCCAGCATTTT	CSARGSTDYYQPQHF	NA	TRBV20-1	TRBJ1-5	NA
TGTGCCAGCAGTTTATCCCGGGGAACCTACGAGCAGTACTTC	CASSLSRGTYEQYF	NA	TRBV27	TRBJ2-7	NA
TGTGCCAGCAGTTTTTCTGGGGTGGCGTCCTACGAGCAGTACTTC	CASSFSGVASYEQYF	NA	TRBV12-3/TRBV12-4	TRBJ2-7	NA
TGTGCCAGCAGCGTGGGACTAGCGGGAGGATTGGGCGAGCAGTACTTC	CASSVGLAGGLGEQYF	NA	TRBV9	TRBJ2-7	TRBD2
TGCAGCGTAGCCCTTGGGGCCTACGAGCAGTACTTC	CSVALGAYEQYF	many	TRBV29-1	TRBJ2-7	NA
TGTGCCAGCAGTCAGCGGGAGAGGGGCAGCAATGAGCAGTACTTC	CASSQRERGSNEQYF	NA	TRBV12-3/TRBV12-4	TRBJ2-5	TRBD2
TGTGCCAGCAGCCCAGACAGGGCCTCCTACAATGAGCAGTTCTTC	CASSPDRASYNEQFF	few	TRBV7-3	TRBJ2-1	TRBD1
TGTGCCAGCAGTGACCGGGAGACAAGTCAAGAGACCCAGTACTTC	CASSDRETSQETQYF	once	TRBV27	TRBJ2-5	NA
TGCAGTGCTAGGGGGCCTAGGGACACGCAGTATTTT	CSARGPRDTQYF	NA	TRBV20-1	TRBJ2-3	NA
TGTGCCAGCAGTTCACTTTTAAAACTGTTTTTT	CASSSLLKLFF	NA	TRBV11-2	TRBJ1-4	NA
TGCGCCAGCAGCCACGGGTTCTCCTACGAGCAGTACTTC	CASSHGFSYEQYF	few	TRBV4-3	TRBJ2-7	NA
TGTGCCAGCAGTTTCGGGGCTCCAGGCGGCATTCAGTACTTC	CASSFGAPGGIQYF	NA	TRBV12-3/TRBV12-4	TRBJ2-4	NA
TGTGCCATCAGCAGTCGGGACCAAGAGACCCAGTACTTC	CAISSRDQETQYF	many	TRBV10-3	TRBJ2-5	NA
TGTGCCAGTAGCCCTTGGACTAGCGGGAGGGCCGGGGATGAGCAGTTCTTC	CASSPWTSGRAGDEQFF	NA	TRBV27	TRBJ2-1	TRBD2
TGCAGTGCTCACCTGACTAGCGGGCTCACAGATACGCAGTATTTT	CSAHLTSGLTDTQYF	few	TRBV20-1	TRBJ2-3	TRBD2
TGCGCCAGCAGCTCCGAAGGGGGATTCGATCAGCCCCAGCATTTT	CASSSEGGFDQPQHF	NA	TRBV5-1	TRBJ1-5	NA